The clone carrying this T cell receptor (beta chain) was observed a few times. Its specificity is not known. The CDR3 consists of 15 residues. V lost 4 bases and J 7 bases, leaving 17 bases between the germline ends. The germline V gene has CDR1 MNHEY and CDR2 SMNVEV (reference sequence). TCRdb independently ran MiXCR on the reads; one entry per CDR3 protein. The repertoire holds around 900,000 distinct CDR3 sequences, approximately 31% seen once, with around an eighth in the top ten. The sample is drawn from a study of T cell repertoires in cytomegalovirus infection. For the study at large: Evidence of both CMV infection and a matching HLA type came from public TCR beta signatures.

Whole-study findings and limits: The study found HLA-C-restricted CMV-specific TCR beta clonotypes dominating the ex vivo response. Carriers of CMV plus the relevant HLA were identified by cumulative public TCR beta family frequency.

The sample here was cultured CD8+ T cells from PBMCs, taken from culture after CMV antigen stimulation. The source is a human donor in good health (CMV status not recorded). Some clones in this sample may be carry-over from other donors' samples. This sequence joins TRBV27 and TRBJ1-5; D may be TRBD1 (5 bases). In DNA, the CDR3 is TGTGCCAGCAGTTCCCTCGCAGGGTCCAGGCAGCCCCAGCATTTT. Protein: CASSSLAGSRQPQHF.